A selection of T cell receptor beta chains follows, all from one sample in a study of shared clonotypes between healthy human individuals. Profiling relied on immunoSEQ multiplex PCR, and the TCRdb table lists in-frame clones only, not all of them. The table includes about 1.4 million clones, about 96% detected once. Sequencing was carried out using naive CD4+ T cells sorted from blood. The receptor source for this set is a man aged 25 to 45 in good health. Both conserved end residues are part of each CDR3. Fields, in order: CDR3 protein, D gene, clone size, V gene, J gene. The D gene is left open where the match is weak. A row's size may be missing; if present it is once, few, many or a size class.

CASSSFTDTQYF,-,-,TRBV6-1,TRBJ2-3
CASSFRTSGSYNEQFF,TRBD2,-,TRBV6-5,TRBJ2-1
CAWKPPTVSSNQPQHF,-,once,TRBV30,TRBJ1-5
CASSLIRTSGRVYNEQFF,TRBD2,-,TRBV14,TRBJ2-1
CASSQVFEQYF,-,-,TRBV14,TRBJ2-7
CASSWGGTPYEQYF,-,-,TRBV5-4,TRBJ2-7
CATSGFRGEQYF,-,-,TRBV15,TRBJ2-7
CASSPRLADSYEQYF,TRBD2,-,TRBV5-1,TRBJ2-7
CASSLVGQGALGYTF,TRBD1,-,TRBV5-5,TRBJ1-2
CASSLMGQSTFF,-,-,TRBV5-6,TRBJ1-1
CASSVSPTNEKLFF,-,-,TRBV2,TRBJ1-4
CASSSQPQVAQDYSNQPQHF,-,-,TRBV5-4,TRBJ1-5
CASSTDRSYGEKLFF,-,-,TRBV5-1,TRBJ1-4
CSVAWGGTQYF,TRBD2,-,TRBV29-1,TRBJ2-3
CASSAGTGPQPQHF,TRBD1,-,TRBV6-1,TRBJ1-5
CASSLEGYTGELFF,-,-,TRBV7-9,TRBJ2-2
CASSIDGSRNTGELFF,-,-,TRBV19,TRBJ2-2
CASTLLGNGELFF,-,-,TRBV5-1,TRBJ2-2
CASSLRWDNEYEQYF,-,-,TRBV27,TRBJ2-7
CASSAGLAGHEQYF,TRBD2,once,TRBV6-6,TRBJ2-7
CASSLTPLAGVSYEQYF,TRBD2,-,TRBV5-6,TRBJ2-7
CASSFPGTGDTEAFF,TRBD1,-,TRBV7-9,TRBJ1-1
CASSMETGDEQFF,TRBD1,-,TRBV19,TRBJ2-1
CASILNTEAFF,-,-,TRBV19,TRBJ1-1
CATSRDGTGQLTDTQYF,TRBD1,once,TRBV15,TRBJ2-3
CASSQRDRSNEKLFF,TRBD1,-,TRBV4-1,TRBJ1-4
CASSAGPGNTIYF,-,-,TRBV9,TRBJ1-3
CASSSPSGSIYEQYF,TRBD2,-,TRBV5-1,TRBJ2-7
CASTDRLAGGVQETQYF,TRBD2,-,TRBV2,TRBJ2-5
CASSLGGRETQYF,-,-,TRBV5-1,TRBJ2-5
CASSPYSGLEPAQYF,TRBD2,-,TRBV9,TRBJ2-7
CASSLSGPYEQYF,-,-,TRBV5-8,TRBJ2-7
CASRPGTGTGYEQYF,TRBD1,-,TRBV28,TRBJ2-7
CASSLPGGGEQFF,-,-,TRBV28,TRBJ2-1
CASSYSSGYTSYEQYF,-,-,TRBV6-6,TRBJ2-7
CASSEWETGLYGYTF,-,-,TRBV6-1,TRBJ1-2
CASTTGSYEQYF,-,-,TRBV28,TRBJ2-7
CASFGTPFSGANVLTF,-,-,TRBV28,TRBJ2-6
CASSSVGEYFRSYEQYF,-,once,TRBV28,TRBJ2-7
CASSQSLRTATGELFF,-,-,TRBV4-3,TRBJ2-2
CASSLRDPGRLAGPYNEQFF,TRBD2,-,TRBV7-8,TRBJ2-1